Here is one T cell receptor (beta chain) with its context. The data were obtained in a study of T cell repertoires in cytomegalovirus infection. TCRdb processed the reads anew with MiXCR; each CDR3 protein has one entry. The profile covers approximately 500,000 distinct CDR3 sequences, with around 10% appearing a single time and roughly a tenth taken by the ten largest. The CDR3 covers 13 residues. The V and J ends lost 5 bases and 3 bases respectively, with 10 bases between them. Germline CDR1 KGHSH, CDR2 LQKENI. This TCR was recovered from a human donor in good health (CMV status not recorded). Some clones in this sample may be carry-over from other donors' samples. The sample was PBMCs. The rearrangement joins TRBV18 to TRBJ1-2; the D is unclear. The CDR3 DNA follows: TGTGCCAGCTCAGCTCCGGCGGACTATGGCTACACCTTC. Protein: CASSAPADYGYTF.